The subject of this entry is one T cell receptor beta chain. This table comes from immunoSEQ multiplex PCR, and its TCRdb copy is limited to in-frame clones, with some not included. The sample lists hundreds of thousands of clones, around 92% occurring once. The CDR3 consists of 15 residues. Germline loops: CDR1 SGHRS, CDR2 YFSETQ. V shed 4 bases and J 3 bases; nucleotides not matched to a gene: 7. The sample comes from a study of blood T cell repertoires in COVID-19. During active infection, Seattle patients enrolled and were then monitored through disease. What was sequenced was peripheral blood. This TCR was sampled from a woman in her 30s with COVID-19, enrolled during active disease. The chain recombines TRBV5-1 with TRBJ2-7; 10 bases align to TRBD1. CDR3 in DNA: TGCGCCAGCAGCCGAGGGACAGGGGATTACTACGAGCAGTACTTC. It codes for CASSRGTGDYYEQYF. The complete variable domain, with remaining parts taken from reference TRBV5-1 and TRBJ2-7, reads KAGVTQTPRYLIKTRGQQVTLSCSPISGHRSVSWYQQTPGQGLQFLFEYFSETQRNKGNFPGRFSGRQFSNSRSEMNVSTLELGDSALYLCASSRGTGDYYEQYFGPGTRLTVT.